The clone carrying this T cell receptor (beta chain) was found many times. Its target is unknown. These data originate in a study of breast tumors, draining lymph nodes, adjacent tissues. Study results and caveats: Most tumor T cells seemingly derive from lymph node, then expand in tumor. The lymph node origin of tumor T cells was framed as consistent with a hypothesis, not demonstrated. Tumor repertoires ranked between lymph nodes and nontumor tissue in diversity, with V and J gene preferences.

TCRdb processed the multiplex PCR reads anew with MiXCR; each CDR3 protein has one entry. This table has about 110,000 distinct CDR3 sequences, 30% appearing once. Axillary draining lymph nodes of breast cancer patients supplied the node samples. Input material: axillary lymph node tissue. This clonotype originated in a female donor with breast cancer. Some clones in this sample may be carry-over from other donors' samples.

The CDR3 DNA reads TGTGCCAGCAGTCCCCCCTCCAATGAGCAGTTCTTC. Its translation is CASSPPSNEQFF. This rearrangement joins TRBV6-5 to TRBJ2-1, with D hard to call. CDR3 length: 12 residues. The germline gives CDR1 MNHEY, CDR2 SVGAGI. V dropped 5 bases and J dropped 6 bases, with 8 bases sitting between them.